These 15 T cell receptor beta chains were sequenced from one sample in a study of T cell changes during pregnancy in multiple sclerosis. This table comes from immunoSEQ multiplex PCR, and its TCRdb copy is limited to in-frame clones, with some not included. Among about 44,000 clones listed, over 85% were seen once. The starting material was CD4+ T cells from peripheral blood mononuclear cells, obtained in the first trimester of pregnancy. The origin of the receptors is a female donor with multiple sclerosis, enrolled in a pregnancy study.

V is TRBV7-9 and J is TRBJ2-1; 10 bases are shared with TRBD2. The CDR3 runs to 18 residues. CDR1 and CDR2 (germline): SEHNR, FQNEAQ (reference sequence). V gave up 1 base and J gave up 2 bases; unmatched junction bases: 8. This chain's CDR3 is CASSLGGILAGAYNEQFF. For the CDR3, the DNA is TGTGCCAGCAGCTTAGGTGGGATTCTAGCGGGAGCCTACAATGAGCAGTTCTTC.

The V gene is TRBV6-5, the J gene TRBJ2-7; TRBD2 agrees at 13 bases. V gave up 3 bases and J gave up 5 bases; unmatched junction bases: 7. CDR1 and CDR2 from the germline V gene are MNHEY and SVGAGI. The CDR3 length is 16 residues. The CDR3 coding sequence is TGTGCCAGCAGTTATGGTTGGACTAGCGGGAGCCACGAGCAGTACTTC. It translates to CASSYGWTSGSHEQYF.

V usage is TRBV2 and J usage is TRBJ2-5; 7 positions match TRBD1. The V gene's germline CDR1 is SNHLY and CDR2 FYNNEI. The V gene end was trimmed by 2 bases and the J gene end by 4 bases; junction bases not matched to a gene: 7. The length of the CDR3 is 15 residues. The CDR3 DNA reads as TGTGCCAGCAGTGAACCTCAGGGGGTTAGAGAGACCCAGTACTTC. As protein: CASSEPQGVRETQYF.

The V gene is TRBV5-4, the J gene TRBJ2-7, with 9 bases aligning to TRBD2. The germline V gene has CDR1 SGHNT and CDR2 YYREEE (reference sequence). After removal of 2 bases from V and 7 bases from J, the junction contained 10 bases not matched to a gene. The CDR3 covers 15 residues. The CDR3 nucleotides are TGTGCCAGCAGCTTCGCCGTAGCGGGAGTGGGGGAGCAGTACTTC. Protein product: CASSFAVAGVGEQYF. The full variable domain, with the rest looked up from reference TRBV5-4 and TRBJ2-7, is ETGVTQSPTHLIKTRGQQVTLRCSSQSGHNTVSWYQQALGQGPQFIFQYYREEENGRGNFPPRFSGLQFPNYSSELNVNALELDDSALYLCASSFAVAGVGEQYFGPGTRLTVT.

The genes are TRBV29-1 and TRBJ2-7; D remains ambiguous. This CDR3 has 11 residues. Trimming stripped 4 bases from V and 2 bases from J, with 6 bases between. The germline CDR1 and CDR2 sequences are SQVTM and ANQGSEA. The CDR3 coding sequence is TGCAGCGTTGCCCGGGCCTACGAGCAGTACTTC. Translation: CSVARAYEQYF.

The chain uses TRBV11-2 and TRBJ2-3; perhaps TRBD2 as D (5 bases). V was shortened by 5 bases and J by 5 bases, with 11 bases between the two germline ends. The CDR3 loop spans 13 amino acids. Germline V gene lookup returns CDR1 SGHAT and CDR2 FQNNGV. In DNA, the CDR3 is TGTGCCAGCAGCCTAAGCGGTAAAGATACGCAGTATTTT. Translated: CASSLSGKDTQYF. Variable domain in full (rest from reference TRBV11-2 and TRBJ2-3): EAGVAQSPRYKIIEKRQSVAFWCNPISGHATLYWYQQILGQGPKLLIQFQNNGVVDDSQLPKDRFSAERLKGVDSTLKIQPAKLEDSAVYLCASSLSGKDTQYFGPGTRLTVL.

The rearrangement joins TRBV7-2 to TRBJ2-3; the match to TRBD2 covers 16 bases. Germline V lookup: CDR1 SGHTA, CDR2 FQGNSA. V dropped 2 bases and J dropped 6; count of bases not matched to a gene: 5. This CDR3 region has 17 residues. CDR3 sequence reads: CASSLIGTSGRADTQYF. The CDR3 bases are TGTGCCAGCAGCTTAATCGGGACTAGCGGGAGGGCCGATACGCAGTATTTT.

The rearrangement links TRBV5-6 to TRBJ2-3; the match to TRBD1 covers 7 bases. The CDR3 is made up of 15 amino acids. V lost 4 bases and J lost 0; bases outside the gene matches: 5. Germline-derived CDR1 and CDR2 are SGHDT and YYEEEE. The CDR3 is CASSLGTASTDTQYF. The CDR3 DNA follows: TGTGCCAGCAGCCTAGGGACAGCGAGCACAGATACGCAGTATTTT.

The V call is TRBV19, the J call TRBJ2-7; 11 nucleotides match TRBD2. Germline V lookup: CDR1 LNHDA, CDR2 SQIVND (reference sequence). After removal of 6 bases from V and 0 bases from J, the junction contained 4 bases not matched to a gene. The CDR3 extends over 15 amino acids. The CDR3 nucleotides read TGTGCCAGTAGCTTAGGGACTAGCGGCTCCTACGAGCAGTACTTC. Translating it yields CASSLGTSGSYEQYF.

This chain links TRBV2 with TRBJ2-1, with 11 bases identical to TRBD2. The germline V gene has CDR1 SNHLY and CDR2 FYNNEI. J was trimmed by 6 bases and V by 7 bases; bases with no gene match: 5. This CDR3 comprises 14 residues. The CDR3 loop is CASKGLAALNEQFF. CDR3 bases: TGTGCCAGCAAGGGACTAGCGGCTCTCAATGAGCAGTTCTTC.

The chain joins TRBV18 to TRBJ2-1; 10 bases line up with TRBD2. The CDR3 sequence is 15 residues long. The germline V gene encodes CDR1 KGHSH and CDR2 LQKENI. V was pared by 4 bases and J by 8 bases, with 8 bases of the junction left unmatched. The CDR3 nucleotides read TGTGCCAGCTCACGACGGACTAGCGGAGGGGATGAGCAGTTCTTC. Protein product: CASSRRTSGGDEQFF.

The rearrangement joins TRBV28 to TRBJ1-4, with 10 bases that match TRBD1. V lost 5 bases, J lost 0 bases, and 9 bases stayed unmatched. Germline CDR1 MDHEN, CDR2 SYDVKM. This CDR3 has 18 residues. The CDR3 reads CASSGSGQGRATNEKLFF. The CDR3 DNA reads as TGTGCCAGCAGTGGATCGGGACAGGGGAGGGCAACTAATGAAAAACTGTTTTTT.

The rearrangement joins TRBV28 to TRBJ1-1; 8 bases fit TRBD1. V shed 2 bases and J 4 bases; nucleotides not matched to a gene: 6. The CDR3 is 15 amino acids. Germline V lookup: CDR1 MDHEN, CDR2 SYDVKM. The CDR3 reads CASSLPGGGSTEAFF. In DNA form, the CDR3 reads TGTGCCAGCAGTTTACCAGGGGGCGGTAGCACTGAAGCTTTCTTT.

V gene TRBV7-2 combines with J gene TRBJ1-4; the D gene is possibly TRBD1 (5 bases). Germline V gene data show CDR1 as SGHTA and CDR2 as FQGNSA. CDR3 size: 14 residues. V was clipped by 5 bases and J by 8 bases, with 15 bases between them. The chain's CDR3 is CASSVGPGGEKLFF. The CDR3 nucleotides are TGTGCCAGCAGCGTTGGCCCGGGGGGAGAAAAACTGTTTTTT.

Here the CDR3 reads CASSSGLDGWKTQYF. As DNA, the CDR3 is TGTGCCAGCAGCTCCGGACTAGATGGCTGGAAGACCCAGTACTTC. The genes are TRBV7-2 and TRBJ2-5; TRBD2 matches 7 bases. The trim removed 4 bases at V and 6 bases at J, leaving 11 bases unmatched. This CDR3 has 15 residues. The germline V gene encodes CDR1 SGHTA and CDR2 FQGNSA.